A selection of T cell receptor beta chains follows, all from one sample in a study of cytomegalovirus exposure and HLA in healthy donors. Using immunoSEQ multiplex PCR, the repertoire was profiled, and TCRdb retains in-frame clones only, with some absent. The sample records tens of thousands of clones, about 90% being singletons. What was sequenced was PBMCs. The origin of the receptors is a woman aged 18-35 years in good health and CMV-seropositive. The CDR3 runs from the conserved cysteine through the conserved F or W. The order of the fields is clone size, J gene, D gene, V gene, CDR3 protein, CDR3 DNA. A D gene is named only where the DNA matches it firmly. Clone size is shown for a subset of rows, as once, few, many or a class of expanded clone.

abundance: NA
j_gene: TRBJ2-2
d_gene: NA
v_gene: TRBV5-6
CDR3aa: CASSLPTGNTGELFF
CDR3nt: TGTGCCAGCAGCTTACCGACAGGGAACACCGGGGAGCTGTTTTTT

abundance: medium-sized
j_gene: TRBJ2-3
d_gene: TRBD2
v_gene: TRBV6-4
CDR3aa: CASSEEASGGTDTQYF
CDR3nt: TGTGCCAGCAGTGAGGAGGCTAGCGGGGGGACAGATACGCAGTATTTT

abundance: NA
j_gene: TRBJ1-4
d_gene: NA
v_gene: TRBV30
CDR3aa: CAWSLGGKLFF
CDR3nt: TGTGCCTGGAGTTTGGGAGGAAAACTGTTTTTT

abundance: NA
j_gene: TRBJ2-1
d_gene: TRBD2
v_gene: TRBV5-4
CDR3aa: CASSNSGGADEQFF
CDR3nt: TGTGCCAGCAGTAATAGCGGGGGGGCAGATGAGCAGTTCTTC

abundance: NA
j_gene: TRBJ1-1
d_gene: NA
v_gene: TRBV18
CDR3aa: CASSQEDTEAFF
CDR3nt: TGTGCCAGCTCCCAAGAGGACACTGAAGCTTTCTTT

abundance: NA
j_gene: TRBJ1-1
d_gene: TRBD1
v_gene: TRBV4-2
CDR3aa: CASSQAITTGYTEAFF
CDR3nt: TGTGCCAGCAGCCAAGCTATAACGACAGGGTACACTGAAGCTTTCTTT

abundance: NA
j_gene: TRBJ1-1
d_gene: NA
v_gene: TRBV28
CDR3aa: CASRLEGEGAFF
CDR3nt: TGTGCCAGCAGACTGGAAGGGGAAGGAGCTTTCTTT

abundance: NA
j_gene: TRBJ1-2
d_gene: TRBD1
v_gene: TRBV2
CDR3aa: CASSRDRGRYGYTF
CDR3nt: TGTGCCAGCAGCAGGGACAGGGGGAGATACGGCTACACCTTC

abundance: NA
j_gene: TRBJ1-2
d_gene: NA
v_gene: TRBV29-1
CDR3aa: CSDARGYGYTF
CDR3nt: TGCAGCGACGCTAGGGGTTATGGCTACACCTTC

abundance: few
j_gene: TRBJ2-7
d_gene: NA
v_gene: TRBV2
CDR3aa: CASSERAGKVNEQYF
CDR3nt: TGTGCCAGCAGTGAACGAGCCGGGAAGGTGAACGAGCAGTACTTC

abundance: NA
j_gene: TRBJ1-2
d_gene: NA
v_gene: TRBV27
CDR3aa: CASSFGQFGYGYTF
CDR3nt: TGTGCCAGCAGTTTCGGACAGTTCGGGTATGGCTACACCTTC

abundance: once
j_gene: TRBJ2-7
d_gene: NA
v_gene: TRBV28
CDR3aa: CASSTPQGVRSEQYF
CDR3nt: TGTGCCAGCAGCACGCCACAGGGCGTTAGGTCCGAGCAGTACTTC

abundance: once
j_gene: TRBJ1-1
d_gene: NA
v_gene: TRBV6-5
CDR3aa: CASSVQGSTEAFF
CDR3nt: TGTGCCAGCAGTGTCCAGGGGTCCACTGAAGCTTTCTTT

abundance: NA
j_gene: TRBJ2-2
d_gene: NA
v_gene: TRBV9
CDR3aa: CASSVAQGELFF
CDR3nt: TGTGCCAGCAGCGTAGCTCAGGGGGAGCTGTTTTTT

abundance: NA
j_gene: TRBJ2-1
d_gene: NA
v_gene: TRBV27
CDR3aa: CASTKGDTAYNEQFF
CDR3nt: TGTGCCAGCACAAAAGGGGACACCGCCTACAATGAGCAGTTCTTC

abundance: once
j_gene: TRBJ2-3
d_gene: TRBD1
v_gene: TRBV29-1
CDR3aa: CSVTGQGKVTDTQYF
CDR3nt: TGCAGCGTTACCGGACAGGGCAAAGTAACAGATACGCAGTATTTT

abundance: NA
j_gene: TRBJ1-2
d_gene: TRBD1
v_gene: TRBV29-1
CDR3aa: CSVDDPTDRVGNYGYTF
CDR3nt: TGCAGCGTTGATGACCCCACCGACAGGGTTGGTAACTATGGCTACACCTTC

abundance: NA
j_gene: TRBJ2-3
d_gene: NA
v_gene: TRBV29-1
CDR3aa: CSVRTGTDTQYF
CDR3nt: TGCAGCGTTAGGACAGGCACAGATACGCAGTATTTT

abundance: many
j_gene: TRBJ2-3
d_gene: TRBD2
v_gene: TRBV6-4
CDR3aa: CASSETSGGADTQYF
CDR3nt: TGTGCCAGCAGTGAAACTAGCGGGGGGGCAGATACGCAGTATTTT

abundance: NA
j_gene: TRBJ1-1
d_gene: NA
v_gene: TRBV5-4
CDR3aa: CASSLAPRDTEAFF
CDR3nt: TGTGCCAGCAGCTTGGCCCCCAGGGATACTGAAGCTTTCTTT

abundance: NA
j_gene: TRBJ2-2
d_gene: TRBD1
v_gene: TRBV14
CDR3aa: CASSQAPLTGTGNTGELFF
CDR3nt: TGTGCCAGCAGCCAAGCCCCCCTCACCGGGACAGGGAACACCGGGGAGCTGTTTTTT

abundance: NA
j_gene: TRBJ2-3
d_gene: NA
v_gene: TRBV5-1
CDR3aa: CASTISSQGQDTQYF
CDR3nt: TGCGCCAGCACTATTTCTTCACAGGGACAAGATACGCAGTATTTT

abundance: NA
j_gene: TRBJ2-1
d_gene: TRBD1
v_gene: TRBV2
CDR3aa: CASSEVGQGGNEQFF
CDR3nt: TGTGCCAGCAGTGAAGTAGGACAGGGGGGGAATGAGCAGTTCTTC

abundance: once
j_gene: TRBJ2-3
d_gene: NA
v_gene: TRBV5-1
CDR3aa: CASSFSPAGTDTQYF
CDR3nt: TGCGCCAGCAGCTTTTCCCCAGCGGGCACAGATACGCAGTATTTT

abundance: NA
j_gene: TRBJ2-2
d_gene: NA
v_gene: TRBV5-4
CDR3aa: CASSLAGVTGELFF
CDR3nt: TGTGCCAGCAGCTTGGCAGGGGTCACCGGGGAGCTGTTTTTT

abundance: NA
j_gene: TRBJ2-5
d_gene: TRBD1
v_gene: TRBV11-2
CDR3aa: CASSLTGALQETQYF
CDR3nt: TGTGCCAGCAGCTTGACAGGGGCTCTGCAAGAGACCCAGTACTTC

abundance: NA
j_gene: TRBJ2-1
d_gene: TRBD2
v_gene: TRBV7-8
CDR3aa: CASSLAGLAGVRSEQFF
CDR3nt: TGTGCCAGCAGCTTAGCGGGACTAGCGGGCGTCAGGAGTGAGCAGTTCTTC

abundance: NA
j_gene: TRBJ2-3
d_gene: NA
v_gene: TRBV5-6
CDR3aa: CASSSTRRHLSTDTQYF
CDR3nt: TGTGCCAGCAGTTCAACTAGACGGCATCTTAGCACAGATACGCAGTATTTT

abundance: NA
j_gene: TRBJ2-7
d_gene: NA
v_gene: TRBV10-1
CDR3aa: CASNGSGCGEQYF
CDR3nt: TGCGCCAGCAATGGTTCGGGGTGCGGGGAGCAGTACTTC

abundance: once
j_gene: TRBJ2-1
d_gene: TRBD1
v_gene: TRBV15
CDR3aa: CATSSSTGALSYNEQFF
CDR3nt: TGTGCCACCAGCAGCTCGACAGGGGCCCTCTCCTACAATGAGCAGTTCTTC

abundance: NA
j_gene: TRBJ2-7
d_gene: TRBD1
v_gene: TRBV4-1
CDR3aa: CASSQGQGIRNEQYF
CDR3nt: TGCGCCAGCAGCCAAGGACAGGGAATTAGGAACGAGCAGTACTTC

abundance: NA
j_gene: TRBJ2-1
d_gene: NA
v_gene: TRBV5-1
CDR3aa: CASSLVRVEIEQFF
CDR3nt: TGCGCCAGCAGCTTGGTCAGGGTCGAAATTGAGCAGTTCTTC

abundance: NA
j_gene: TRBJ2-1
d_gene: NA
v_gene: TRBV30
CDR3aa: CAWSDRDEQFF
CDR3nt: TGTGCCTGGAGTGACAGGGATGAGCAGTTCTTC

abundance: NA
j_gene: TRBJ2-5
d_gene: TRBD2
v_gene: TRBV30
CDR3aa: CAWKPGGGEETQYF
CDR3nt: TGTGCCTGGAAACCTGGGGGAGGGGAAGAGACCCAGTACTTC

abundance: NA
j_gene: TRBJ1-2
d_gene: NA
v_gene: TRBV27
CDR3aa: CASSLVSGTLVYGYTF
CDR3nt: TGTGCCAGCAGTTTAGTCTCAGGAACGCTTGTCTATGGCTACACCTTC

abundance: NA
j_gene: TRBJ2-5
d_gene: NA
v_gene: TRBV4-2
CDR3aa: CASSQASKFIGETQYF
CDR3nt: TGTGCCAGCAGCCAAGCATCGAAGTTTATCGGAGAGACCCAGTACTTC

abundance: NA
j_gene: TRBJ2-1
d_gene: TRBD2
v_gene: TRBV5-4
CDR3aa: CASSFLAGGVYEQFF
CDR3nt: TGTGCCAGCAGCTTTCTAGCGGGGGGGGTCTATGAGCAGTTCTTC

abundance: once
j_gene: TRBJ2-5
d_gene: NA
v_gene: TRBV29-1
CDR3aa: CSVRATPPQDF
CDR3nt: TGCAGCGTGAGGGCCACCCCCCCTCAGGACTTC

abundance: once
j_gene: TRBJ2-1
d_gene: NA
v_gene: TRBV19
CDR3aa: CASSIGGIGDEQFF
CDR3nt: TGTGCCAGTAGTATAGGGGGAATAGGGGATGAGCAGTTCTTC

abundance: NA
j_gene: TRBJ2-2
d_gene: NA
v_gene: TRBV29-1
CDR3aa: CSVGTGGTGELFF
CDR3nt: TGCAGCGTTGGGACAGGAGGGACCGGGGAGCTGTTTTTT

abundance: NA
j_gene: TRBJ2-7
d_gene: TRBD2
v_gene: TRBV25-1
CDR3aa: CASSQGLAVRSYEQYF
CDR3nt: TGTGCCAGCAGCCAGGGACTAGCGGTCCGCTCCTACGAGCAGTACTTC

abundance: NA
j_gene: TRBJ2-7
d_gene: NA
v_gene: TRBV4-2
CDR3aa: CASSQDWRGLVYEQYF
CDR3nt: TGTGCCAGCAGCCAAGATTGGAGGGGGCTGGTGTACGAGCAGTACTTC

abundance: NA
j_gene: TRBJ2-2
d_gene: NA
v_gene: TRBV27
CDR3aa: CASSQGTGELFF
CDR3nt: TGTGCCAGTTCCCAGGGAACCGGGGAGCTGTTTTTT

abundance: NA
j_gene: TRBJ2-1
d_gene: TRBD1
v_gene: TRBV4-2
CDR3aa: CASSQAGQDSYNEQFF
CDR3nt: TGTGCCAGCAGCCAAGCGGGACAGGACTCCTACAATGAGCAGTTCTTC

abundance: NA
j_gene: TRBJ2-3
d_gene: NA
v_gene: TRBV7-2
CDR3aa: CASSPRDSITDTQYF
CDR3nt: TGTGCCAGCAGCCCGCGGGACAGCATCACAGATACGCAGTATTTT

abundance: NA
j_gene: TRBJ2-4
d_gene: NA
v_gene: TRBV11-2
CDR3aa: CASSLAFIQYF
CDR3nt: TGTGCCAGCAGCTTAGCTTTCATTCAGTACTTC

abundance: once
j_gene: TRBJ2-1
d_gene: TRBD2
v_gene: TRBV29-1
CDR3aa: CSASGGGFNEQFF
CDR3nt: TGCAGCGCAAGCGGGGGGGGTTTTAATGAGCAGTTCTTC

abundance: NA
j_gene: TRBJ2-5
d_gene: TRBD2
v_gene: TRBV7-7
CDR3aa: CASSRTSGGSQETQYF
CDR3nt: TGTGCTAGCAGCCGGACTAGCGGGGGCTCCCAAGAGACCCAGTACTTC

abundance: NA
j_gene: TRBJ2-3
d_gene: TRBD2
v_gene: TRBV11-1
CDR3aa: CASSLRGGGTDTQYF
CDR3nt: TGTGCCAGCAGCCTCCGCGGGGGAGGCACAGATACGCAGTATTTT